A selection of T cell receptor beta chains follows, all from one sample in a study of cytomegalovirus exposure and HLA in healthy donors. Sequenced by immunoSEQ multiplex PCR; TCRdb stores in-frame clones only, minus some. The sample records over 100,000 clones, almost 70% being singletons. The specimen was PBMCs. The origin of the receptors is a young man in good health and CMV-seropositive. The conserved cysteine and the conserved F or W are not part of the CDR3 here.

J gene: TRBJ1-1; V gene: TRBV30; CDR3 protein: AWRRETGNTEAF
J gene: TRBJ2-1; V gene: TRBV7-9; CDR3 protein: ASSLARDYNEQF
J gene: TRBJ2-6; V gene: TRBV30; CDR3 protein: AWGTGLNSGANVLT
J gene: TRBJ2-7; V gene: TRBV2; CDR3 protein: ASSEGAYSYEQY
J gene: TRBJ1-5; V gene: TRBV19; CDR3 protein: ASSQYRTGDPGNQPQH
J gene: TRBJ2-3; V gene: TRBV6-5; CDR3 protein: ASSYSGQGPDTQY
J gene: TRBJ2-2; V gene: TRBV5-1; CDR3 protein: ASSLGGRGPTGELF
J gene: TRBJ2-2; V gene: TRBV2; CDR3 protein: ASSVQGALAGELF
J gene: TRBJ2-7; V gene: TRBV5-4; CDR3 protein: ASSLVAGPTYEQY
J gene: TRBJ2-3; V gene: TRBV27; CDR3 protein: ASSLSKLAGPSTDTQY
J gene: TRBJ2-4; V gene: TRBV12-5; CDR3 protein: ASGLVHYEELAEQAKNIQY
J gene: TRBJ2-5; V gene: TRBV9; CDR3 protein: ASDRTGAETQY
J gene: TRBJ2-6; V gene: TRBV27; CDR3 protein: ASRLMSVSGANVLT
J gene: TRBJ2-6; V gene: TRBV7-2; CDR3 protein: ASSLDPSGSAGANVLT
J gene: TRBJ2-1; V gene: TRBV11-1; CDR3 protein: ASSLRVAGVGMNEQF
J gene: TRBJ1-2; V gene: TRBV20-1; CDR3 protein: SARSEEGYT
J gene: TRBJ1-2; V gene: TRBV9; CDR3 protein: ASSRDRGYGYT
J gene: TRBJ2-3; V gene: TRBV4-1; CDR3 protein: ASSQDKGSGGTDTQY
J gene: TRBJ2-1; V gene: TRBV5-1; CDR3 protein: ASSQTSGGLYNEQF
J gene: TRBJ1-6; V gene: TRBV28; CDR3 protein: AGQGVSYNSPLH
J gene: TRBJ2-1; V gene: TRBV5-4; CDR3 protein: ASSARGSSYNEQF
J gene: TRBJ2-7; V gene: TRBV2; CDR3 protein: ASSEAGTGPSYEQY
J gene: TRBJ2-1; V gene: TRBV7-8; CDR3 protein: ASSLLAGAYNEQF
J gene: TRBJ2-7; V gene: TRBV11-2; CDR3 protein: ASSLGTGGNYEQY
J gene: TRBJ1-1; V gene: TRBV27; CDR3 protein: ASSLTGYSEAF
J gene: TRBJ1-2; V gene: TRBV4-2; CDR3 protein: ASSQELKGGGDGGYT
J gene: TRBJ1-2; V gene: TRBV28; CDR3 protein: ASSPRSGVLDGYT
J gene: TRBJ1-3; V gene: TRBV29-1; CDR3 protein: SRRAGNTIY
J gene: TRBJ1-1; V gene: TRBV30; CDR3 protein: AWSLRLMNTEAF
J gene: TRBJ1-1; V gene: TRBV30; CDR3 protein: AWTLPGISNTEAF